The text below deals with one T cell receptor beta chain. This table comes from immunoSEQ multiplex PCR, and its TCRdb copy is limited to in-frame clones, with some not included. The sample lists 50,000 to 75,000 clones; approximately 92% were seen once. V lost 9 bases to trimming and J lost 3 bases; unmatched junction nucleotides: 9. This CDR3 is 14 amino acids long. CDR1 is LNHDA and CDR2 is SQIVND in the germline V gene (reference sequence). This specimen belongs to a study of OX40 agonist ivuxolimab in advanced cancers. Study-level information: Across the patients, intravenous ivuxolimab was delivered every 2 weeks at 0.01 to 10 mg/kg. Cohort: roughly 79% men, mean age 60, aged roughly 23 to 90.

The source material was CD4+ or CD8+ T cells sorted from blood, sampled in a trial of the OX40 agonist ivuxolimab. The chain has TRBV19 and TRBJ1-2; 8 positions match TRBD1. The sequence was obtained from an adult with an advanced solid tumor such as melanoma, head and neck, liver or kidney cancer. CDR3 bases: TGTGCCAGCGATAACCAGGGGGCGGACTATGGCTACACCTTC. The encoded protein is CASDNQGADYGYTF.